A selection of T cell receptor beta chains follows, all from one sample in a study of T cell repertoires in cytomegalovirus infection. Each CDR3 protein gets one entry after TCRdb re-called the reads with MiXCR. The sample lists about 600,000 distinct CDR3 sequences, less than 25% seen once, with less than 10% in the top ten. Sequenced sample: CD8+ T cells from PBMCs. These TCRs come from a human donor in good health (CMV status not recorded). Some clones in this sample may be carry-over from other donors' samples. CDR3s leave out the opening cysteine and the closing phenylalanine or tryptophan. Clone size is not always given. Where it is, it says once, few, many or a class for expanded clones.

cdr3_aa j_call v_call clone_size
ASSSALGRDSYNEQF TRBJ2-1 TRBV7-4 -
ASSEKRGGRETQY TRBJ2-5 TRBV10-2 many
ASSLSDRALQETQY TRBJ2-5 TRBV7-8 few
ASSFYPDYNEQF TRBJ2-1 TRBV7-6 many
ASSIGTGLYNEQF TRBJ2-1 TRBV19 -
ASSPRQGAGNTEAF TRBJ1-1 TRBV27 -
SARPGIAGDIYEQY TRBJ2-7 TRBV20-1 -
SVEKRGGLMGNEQF TRBJ2-1 TRBV29-1 -
ASLIQGSEAF TRBJ1-1 TRBV5-4 many
ASSSYTATGELF TRBJ2-2 TRBV7-6 few
ASSQDLGGRDTQY TRBJ2-3 TRBV4-2 -
ASSLEVAEFTGELF TRBJ2-2 TRBV7-2 few
ASSLARQGVAKNIQY TRBJ2-4 TRBV7-8 many
ASSSPGQVTGELF TRBJ2-2 TRBV28 -
ASSYPLAQVLGQGRSGYT TRBJ1-2 TRBV6-6 -
ASSLPGGGLPGNTIY TRBJ1-3 TRBV7-2 many
ASSLGFGGLSYNEQF TRBJ2-1 TRBV11-1 -
ASSHNTEAF TRBJ1-1 TRBV12-3/TRBV12-4 many
ASSVGRSNTEAF TRBJ1-1 TRBV5-1 few
SARDQGPTSQPQH TRBJ1-5 TRBV20-1 -
ASSEDIMGGPQETQY TRBJ2-5 TRBV6-1 -
ASSAGGPHETQY TRBJ2-5 TRBV7-2 few
ASHGTATYEQY TRBJ2-7 TRBV2 -
ASSTGQNTEAF TRBJ1-1 TRBV4-1 many
ASSDPTDTQY TRBJ2-3 TRBV27 few
ASSLSPRDTDYGYT TRBJ1-2 TRBV28 -
ASQGAYEQY TRBJ2-7 TRBV19 -
ASTLERTDGELF TRBJ2-2 TRBV7-6 few
ASNPWEGPARDEQF TRBJ2-1 TRBV7-2 many
ASSLGIVVGYT TRBJ1-2 TRBV7-2 many
ASRGPSDRSYT TRBJ1-2 TRBV2 few
AISESGTSSPLH TRBJ1-6 TRBV10-3 -